The 25 T cell receptor beta chains presented below share a single source sample, sequenced in a study of response to subunit inactivated influenza vaccine. A single record per CDR3 protein comes from TCRdb applying MiXCR to the RT-PCR reads. Among 500,000 to 650,000 distinct CDR3 sequences, about 8% were seen once, and the ten largest hold about an eighth. The sample in question was PBMCs from blood, obtained less than 30 months after vaccination. The receptors here all came from a man between 50 and 69 years old who received an inactivated influenza vaccine.

This clonotype was counted between two and nine times. V is TRBV7-9 and J is TRBJ2-1, with 8 bases aligning to TRBD2. The CDR3 loop spans 14 amino acids. V shed 5 bases and J 15 bases; nucleotides not matched to a gene: 15. Germline V gene data show CDR1 as SEHNR and CDR2 as FQNEAQ (reference sequence). CDR3 region: CASSPMGSGNRRFF. The CDR3 coding sequence is TGTGCCAGCAGCCCCATGGGTAGCGGGAATAGACGGTTCTTC.

This clonotype has just a few counts. The chain couples TRBV11-2 to TRBJ1-1, with D uncertain. V gave up 4 bases and J gave up 4 bases, with 10 bases separating them. The CDR3 totals 13 residues. The germline CDR1 and CDR2 sequences are SGHAT and FQNNGV. For the CDR3, the DNA is TGTGCCAGCAGCTGGAACGGTGGCACTGAAGCTTTCTTT. It yields the protein CASSWNGGTEAFF.

The rearrangement links TRBV3-1 to TRBJ1-4; maybe TRBD1 (6 bases). V was pared by 1 base and J by 4 bases, with 7 bases between. In germline, CDR1 is LGHDT, CDR2 YNNKEL (reference sequence). The CDR3 spans 14 residues. CDR3 protein: CASSQGTDNEKLFF. DNA of the CDR3: TGTGCCAGCAGCCAAGGGACAGATAATGAAAAACTGTTTTTT.

This clonotype was seen only a few times. The rearrangement joins TRBV12-3 or TRBV12-4 to TRBJ2-1, with 7 bases lining up with TRBD2. V was pared by 3 bases and J by 0 bases, with 5 bases of the junction left unmatched. The CDR3 totals 16 residues. This CDR3 reads CASSFGASGSYNEQFF. Here the CDR3 DNA reads TGTGCCAGCAGTTTCGGGGCTAGCGGCTCCTACAATGAGCAGTTCTTC.

This clonotype was detected only a few times. The chain links TRBV6-5 to TRBJ2-6; perhaps D is TRBD1 or TRBD2 (5 bases each). Germline V gives CDR1 MNHEY, CDR2 SVGAGI. The CDR3 is 16 amino acids. Trimming pared 2 bases from V and 4 bases from J, leaving 12 bases between. As DNA, the CDR3 is TGTGCCAGCAGTTACCGGTCTGGGACCGGGGCCAACGTCCTGACTTTC. The encoded protein is CASSYRSGTGANVLTF.

This clonotype was found many times. The rearrangement links TRBV25-1 to TRBJ2-1; D is unresolved. This CDR3 region has 15 residues. Germline V gene data show CDR1 as MGHDK and CDR2 as SYGVNS. V lost 2 bases and J lost 9, with 17 bases in between. CDR3 coding DNA: TGTGCCAGCAGTGAAAACCCGTGGGGTTCTGGTGAGCAGTTCTTC. Protein: CASSENPWGSGEQFF.

This clonotype was seen a few times. This chain uses TRBV20-1 with TRBJ1-5; D is unresolved. The CDR3 length is 15 residues. Looked up from germline, CDR1 is DFQATT and CDR2 is SNEGSKA (reference sequence). V was trimmed by 3 bases and J by 3 bases, leaving 15 bases between them. The CDR3 DNA follows: TGCAGTGCTAGCCGGGATTCGACCAACAATCAGCCCCAGCATTTT. Residues: CSASRDSTNNQPQHF.

This clonotype has just a few counts. The rearrangement joins TRBV20-1 to TRBJ2-2, with TRBD2 as a possible D gene (5 bases). Germline-derived CDR1 and CDR2 are DFQATT and SNEGSKA (reference sequence). Between the trimmed V and J ends, which lost 6 bases and 5 bases, there was a span of 16 bases. The CDR3 totals 14 residues. In DNA, the CDR3 is TGCAGTGCCATTAGTTGGCTAGCAACCGGGGAGCTGTTTTTT. Translating gives CSAISWLATGELFF.

The J gene is TRBJ2-5, the V gene TRBV20-1, with 9 bases matching TRBD1. Germline CDR1 DFQATT, CDR2 SNEGSKA (reference sequence). V shed 6 bases, J shed 5 bases, and the junction held 10 bases outside the gene matches. There are 14 residues in the CDR3. The CDR3 DNA is TGCAGTGCGAGCGGACAGGGGTCCTGGGAGACCCAGTACTTC. Protein product: CSASGQGSWETQYF.

Ten or more counts support this clonotype. The CDR3 bases are TGTGCCACCAGTCCCCCAGGCACAGGAAACAATGAGCAGTTCTTC. Protein sequence: CATSPPGTGNNEQFF. The rearrangement links TRBV24-1 to TRBJ2-1, with D tentatively TRBD1 (5 bases). The CDR3 covers 15 residues. Trimming took off 6 bases at V and 5 bases at J, with 16 bases between the two ends. Germline lookup yields CDR1 KGHDR and CDR2 SFDVKD.

This clonotype was seen repeatedly, ten times or more. CDR3 nucleotide sequence: TGCGCCAGCAGCTCGGGACACTCCGGGGAGCTGTTTTTT. Its translation is CASSSGHSGELFF. This sequence joins TRBV5-1 and TRBJ2-2; D may be TRBD1 (6 bases). Germline CDR1 is SGHRS and CDR2 is YFSETQ. The CDR3 is made up of 13 amino acids. V was trimmed by 3 bases and J by 6 bases, leaving 9 bases between them.

There are a few counts of this clonotype. The chain recombines TRBV19 with TRBJ1-2; TRBD1 matches at 7 bases. The CDR3 is made up of 16 amino acids. The junction had 15 bases not matched to a gene; V was cut back by 4 bases and J by 7 bases. Germline values: CDR1 LNHDA, CDR2 SQIVND (reference sequence). The CDR3 sequence is CASSSSGLDRVGGYTF. CDR3 bases: TGTGCCAGTAGTAGTTCGGGTCTCGACAGGGTTGGTGGCTACACCTTC. Together with reference TRBV19 and TRBJ1-2, the CDR3 gives the full variable domain: DGGITQSPKYLFRKEGQNVTLSCEQNLNHDAMYWYRQDPGQGLRLIYYSQIVNDFQKGDIAEGYSVSREKKESFPLTVTSAQKNPTAFYLCASSSSGLDRVGGYTFGSGTRLTVV.

The chain uses TRBV6-2 or TRBV6-3 and TRBJ2-5; D may correspond to TRBD1 or TRBD2 (5 bases each). The CDR3 is made up of 13 amino acids. Germline CDR1 reads MNHEY; CDR2 reads SVGEGT. The V gene lost 7 bases and the J gene lost 3 bases, with 12 bases spanning the gap. The CDR3 loop reads CASIRGPEETQYF. For the CDR3, the DNA is TGTGCCAGCATCCGGGGACCCGAAGAGACCCAGTACTTC.

There are a few counts of this clonotype. The V call is TRBV7-8, the J call TRBJ2-3; possible D gene TRBD1, 5 bases. V was trimmed by 6 bases and J by 6 bases, leaving 22 bases between them. This CDR3 is 16 amino acids long. The V gene's germline CDR1 is SGHVS and CDR2 FQNEAQ. CDR3 sequence: CASRYTMQGYGDTQYF. The DNA of the CDR3 is TGTGCCAGCAGATATACAATGCAGGGCTATGGGGATACGCAGTATTTT.

This clonotype has a count of ten or more. This chain uses TRBV20-1 with TRBJ1-1; TRBD1 is a possible D gene (5 bases). Trimming left V 4 bases short and J 1 base short, with 10 bases between. This CDR3 is built from 13 residues. Germline loops: CDR1 DFQATT, CDR2 SNEGSKA (reference sequence). The DNA of the CDR3 is TGCAGTGCTAAAGGGACGGAGAACACTGAAGCTTTCTTT. Translation: CSAKGTENTEAFF.

This clonotype was seen only a few times. The chain recombines TRBV5-1 with TRBJ1-1, with TRBD1 identical over 8 bases. Germline CDR1 and CDR2: SGHRS and YFSETQ. CDR3 length: 13 residues. J lost 10 bases, V lost 4 bases, and 9 bases had no gene match. The CDR3 bases are TGCGCCAGCAGCCCGACAGGGGATAGCGGAGCTTTCTTT. It encodes CASSPTGDSGAFF.

The V and J genes are TRBV4-2 and TRBJ2-3; the D is unclear. Germline V lookup: CDR1 LGHNA, CDR2 YNFKEQ. V was cut by 0 bases and J by 11 bases, with 15 bases left in between. The CDR3 covers 14 residues. The CDR3 protein is CASSQDRAFSGQYF. CDR3 sequence (DNA): TGTGCCAGCAGCCAAGATCGGGCGTTTTCTGGGCAGTATTTT.

This sequence joins TRBV6-2 or TRBV6-3 and TRBJ2-5; 7 bases align to TRBD1. The CDR3 consists of 15 residues. Trimming cost V 2 bases and J 1 base; bases outside gene matches: 4. Germline V gene data show CDR1 as MNHEY and CDR2 as SVGEGT. The CDR3 sequence is CASSYMTGLQETQYF. The CDR3 DNA follows: TGTGCCAGCAGTTACATGACAGGGCTCCAAGAGACCCAGTACTTC.

Ten or more counts support this clonotype. The V call is TRBV28, the J call TRBJ2-7, with unresolved D. Deletions cut 4 bases from V and 4 bases from J, with 17 bases between. CDR3 size: 15 residues. Germline V gives CDR1 MDHEN, CDR2 SYDVKM. CDR3 residues: CASSYPYSMGYEQYF. The CDR3 DNA reads as TGTGCCAGCAGTTATCCCTATTCGATGGGATACGAGCAGTACTTC.

In this sample, this clonotype turned up many times. The CDR3 bases are TGTGCCAGCAGTTTAGTGGGGACGGCTGAAGCTTTCTTT. This sequence encodes CASSLVGTAEAFF. The gene calls are TRBV28 and TRBJ1-1; possible D gene TRBD1, 5 bases. CDR1 is MDHEN, CDR2 SYDVKM, per germline. The V gene lost 2 bases and the J gene lost 6 bases, with 10 bases spanning the gap. The CDR3 totals 13 residues. Full variable domain (missing parts from reference TRBV28 and TRBJ1-1): DVKVTQSSRYLVKRTGEKVFLECVQDMDHENMFWYRQDPGLGLRLIYFSYDVKMKEKGDIPEGYSVSREKKERFSLILESASTNQTSMYLCASSLVGTAEAFFGQGTRLTVV.

This clonotype was observed a handful of times. V usage is TRBV3-1 and J usage is TRBJ2-1, with 10 bases identical to TRBD1. The V gene end was trimmed by 4 bases and the J gene end by 7 bases; junction bases not matched to a gene: 7. CDR1 is LGHDT and CDR2 is YNNKEL in the germline V gene (reference sequence). The CDR3 covers 15 residues. CDR3 loop: CASSPGQGFDNEQFF. DNA of the CDR3: TGTGCCAGCAGCCCGGGACAGGGGTTTGATAATGAGCAGTTCTTC.

This clonotype occurred many times. V usage is TRBV12-3 or TRBV12-4 and J usage is TRBJ2-7; D gene ambiguous. V was shortened by 6 bases and J by 1 base, with 10 bases between the two germline ends. The CDR3 loop spans 13 amino acids. The CDR3 DNA follows: TGTGCCAGCAGCCCTACATGGTCCTACGAGCAGTACTTC. Its protein product is CASSPTWSYEQYF.

This clonotype appeared a few times. J is TRBJ1-1 and V is TRBV19; 8 bases match TRBD1. This CDR3 comprises 11 residues. Germline CDR1 and CDR2: LNHDA and SQIVND (reference sequence). CDR3 nucleotide sequence: TGTGCGACAGGGGATAATGCTGAAGCTTTCTTT. This encodes CATGDNAEAFF.

Details on this clonotype: A read error may produce the germline difference seen at one junction end. This chain links TRBV7-8 with TRBJ2-5; D is possibly TRBD1 or TRBD2 (6 bases each). The CDR3 spans 15 residues. Germline V gene lookup returns CDR1 SGHVS and CDR2 FQNEAQ. CDR3 sequence (DNA): TGTGCCAGCAGCTCCGGGGGCCCAGGAGAGACCTTGTATGCCTTC. Its translation is CASSSGGPGETLYAF.

This CDR3 reads CASSVGFSNQPQHF. DNA of the CDR3: TGTGCCAGCAGCGTAGGCTTCAGCAATCAGCCCCAGCATTTT. The chain links TRBV9 to TRBJ1-5; the D is unclear. Germline V gene data show CDR1 as SGDLS and CDR2 as YYNGEE. V shed 0 bases and J shed 1 base, with 5 bases lying between them. The CDR3 contains 14 residues.